This T cell receptor (beta chain) was captured by sequencing in a study of OX40 agonist ivuxolimab in advanced cancers. The data were produced by immunoSEQ multiplex PCR, yet TCRdb's version contains in-frame clones alone and is incomplete. The sample yields tens of thousands of clones, about 92% seen once. Germline V CDR1 and CDR2: MNHNY, SVGAGI (reference sequence). The V and J ends lost 1 base and 5 bases respectively, with 14 bases between them. The CDR3 loop spans 15 amino acids. The rearrangement uses TRBV6-6 and TRBJ2-5; D is perhaps TRBD1 or TRBD2 (6 bases each). The input for sequencing was CD4+ or CD8+ T cells sorted from blood, taken in a trial of the OX40 agonist ivuxolimab. The receptor was isolated from an adult with an advanced solid tumor such as melanoma, head and neck, liver or kidney cancer. The CDR3 is CASSYFGTGRETQYF. CDR3 nucleotide sequence: TGTGCCAGCAGTTACTTCGGTACAGGGAGGGAGACCCAGTACTTC.